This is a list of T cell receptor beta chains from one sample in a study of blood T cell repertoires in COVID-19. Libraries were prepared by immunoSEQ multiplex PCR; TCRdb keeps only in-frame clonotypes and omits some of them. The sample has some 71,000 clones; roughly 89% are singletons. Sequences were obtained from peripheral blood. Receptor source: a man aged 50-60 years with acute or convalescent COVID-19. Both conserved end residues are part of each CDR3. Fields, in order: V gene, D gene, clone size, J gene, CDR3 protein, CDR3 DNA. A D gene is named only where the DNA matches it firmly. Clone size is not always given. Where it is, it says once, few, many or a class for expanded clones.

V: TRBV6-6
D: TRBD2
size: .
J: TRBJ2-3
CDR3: CATHFPSGADTQYF
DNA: TGTGCCACCCATTTCCCTAGCGGCGCAGATACGCAGTATTTT

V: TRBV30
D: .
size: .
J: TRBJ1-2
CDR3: CAYRVHLLPGYTF
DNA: TGTGCCTATCGGGTCCACTTACTGCCGGGCTACACCTTC

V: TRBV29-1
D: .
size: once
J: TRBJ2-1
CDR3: CSGCDSTSYNEQFF
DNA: TGCAGCGGATGTGACAGTACCTCCTACAATGAGCAGTTCTTC

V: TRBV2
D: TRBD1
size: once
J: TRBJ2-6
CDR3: CASASPQGGAGANVLTF
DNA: TGTGCCAGCGCCTCACCACAGGGGGGCGCTGGGGCCAACGTCCTGACTTTC

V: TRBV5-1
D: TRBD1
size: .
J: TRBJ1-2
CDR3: CASRLIGQGAPDYGYTF
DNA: TGCGCCAGCAGGTTGATCGGGCAGGGGGCGCCTGACTATGGCTACACCTTC

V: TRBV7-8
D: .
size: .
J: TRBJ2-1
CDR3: CASRVAQTDNEQFF
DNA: TGTGCCAGCAGAGTAGCGCAGACGGACAATGAGCAGTTCTTC

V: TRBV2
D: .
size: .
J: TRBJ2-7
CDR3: CASSYYEQYF
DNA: TGTGCCAGCAGTTACTACGAGCAGTACTTC

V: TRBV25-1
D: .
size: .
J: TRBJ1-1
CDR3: CASSERRGAEAFF
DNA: TGTGCCAGCAGTGAACGGCGGGGGGCTGAAGCTTTCTTT

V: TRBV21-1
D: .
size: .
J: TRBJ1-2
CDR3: CASSNYRGDYGYTF
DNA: TGTGCCAGCAGCAATTACAGGGGCGACTATGGCTACACCTTC

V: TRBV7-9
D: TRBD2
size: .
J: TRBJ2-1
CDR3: CASSLEMGLAGGREQFF
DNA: TGTGCCAGCAGCTTAGAAATGGGACTAGCGGGAGGTCGGGAGCAGTTCTTC

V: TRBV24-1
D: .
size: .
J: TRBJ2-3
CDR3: CATSDSGVMYTDTQYF
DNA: TGTGCCACCAGTGATAGCGGTGTCATGTACACAGATACGCAGTATTTT

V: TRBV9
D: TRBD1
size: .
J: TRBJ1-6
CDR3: CARGQGGSPLHF
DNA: TGTGCCAGGGGACAGGGGGGATCACCCCTCCACTTT

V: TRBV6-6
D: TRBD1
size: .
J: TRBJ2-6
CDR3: CASSRRTGVNSGANVLTF
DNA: TGTGCCAGCAGTCGAAGGACAGGGGTTAACTCTGGGGCCAACGTCCTGACTTTC

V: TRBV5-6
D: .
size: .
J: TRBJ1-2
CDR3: CASSQDSYGYTF
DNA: TGTGCCAGCAGCCAGGACAGCTATGGCTACACCTTC

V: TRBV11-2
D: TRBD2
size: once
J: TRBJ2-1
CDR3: CASSLDRGSGTEQFF
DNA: TGTGCCAGCAGCTTAGATCGCGGTAGCGGGACGGAGCAGTTCTTC

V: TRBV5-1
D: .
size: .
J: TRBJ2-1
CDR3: CASSLGSDRGGQFF
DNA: TGCGCCAGCAGCTTGGGTTCAGATCGCGGAGGGCAGTTCTTC

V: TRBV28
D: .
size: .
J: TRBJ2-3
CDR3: CASSLAGSGTDTQYF
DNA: TGTGCCAGCAGTTTAGCGGGATCGGGCACAGATACGCAGTATTTT

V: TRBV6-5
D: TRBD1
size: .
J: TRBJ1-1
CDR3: CASRRIQGAELEAFF
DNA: TGTGCCAGCAGAAGAATTCAGGGGGCAGAGTTGGAAGCTTTCTTT

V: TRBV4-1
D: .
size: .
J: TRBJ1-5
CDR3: CASSQGSYQPQHF
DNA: TGCGCCAGCAGCCAGGGGAGTTATCAGCCCCAGCATTTT

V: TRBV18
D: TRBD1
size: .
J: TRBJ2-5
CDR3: CASSPGTEETQYF
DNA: TGTGCCAGCTCACCGGGGACAGAAGAGACCCAGTACTTC

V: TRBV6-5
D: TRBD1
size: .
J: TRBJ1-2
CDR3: CASSQTGVGGYTF
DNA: TGTGCCAGCAGTCAGACAGGGGTGGGAGGCTACACCTTC

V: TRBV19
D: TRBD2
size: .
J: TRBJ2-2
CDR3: CASGGGRARTGELFF
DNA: TGTGCCAGTGGGGGAGGGAGGGCCCGAACCGGGGAGCTGTTTTTT

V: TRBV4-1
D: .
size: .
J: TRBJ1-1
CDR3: CASSQALGGGEAFF
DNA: TGCGCCAGCAGCCAAGCCCTCGGGGGTGGTGAAGCTTTCTTT

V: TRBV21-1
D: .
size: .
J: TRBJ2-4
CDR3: CASSNRAGAEKAFIFSLAKNIQYF
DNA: TGTGCCAGCAGCAACAGAGCGGGAGCGGAAAAAGCCTTCATTTTCTCCCTAGCCAAAAACATTCAGTACTTC

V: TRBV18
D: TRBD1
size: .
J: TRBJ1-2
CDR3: CASSLLQGEGGYTF
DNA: TGTGCCAGCTCACTCCTCCAGGGGGAAGGTGGCTACACCTTC

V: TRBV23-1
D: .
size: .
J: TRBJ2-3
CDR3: CASNQSGTSTDTQYF
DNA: TGCGCCAGCAATCAAAGCGGCACTAGCACAGATACGCAGTATTTT

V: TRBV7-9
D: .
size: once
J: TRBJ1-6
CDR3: CASSLGDRLGSPLHF
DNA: TGTGCCAGCAGCTTGGGTGACAGGCTCGGATCACCCCTCCACTTT

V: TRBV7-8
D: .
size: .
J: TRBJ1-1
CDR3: CASSLGGTLNTEAFF
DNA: TGTGCCAGCAGCTTAGGAGGGACTTTGAACACTGAAGCTTTCTTT

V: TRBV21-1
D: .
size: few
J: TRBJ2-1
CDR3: CARPWEGTGSGNEQFF
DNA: TGTGCCAGGCCCTGGGAGGGGACAGGGAGTGGAAATGAGCAGTTCTTC

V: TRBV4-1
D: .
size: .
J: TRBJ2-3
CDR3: CASSQPLVGADTQYF
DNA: TGCGCCAGCAGCCAGCCCCTAGTAGGAGCAGATACGCAGTATTTT

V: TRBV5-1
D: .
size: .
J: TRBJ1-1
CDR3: CASSPPGANTEAFF
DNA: TGCGCCAGCAGCCCCCCCGGAGCTAACACTGAAGCTTTCTTT

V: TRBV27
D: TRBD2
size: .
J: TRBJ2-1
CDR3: CASSSLTSGSFEQFF
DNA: TGTGCCAGCAGTTCCCTTACTAGCGGGAGCTTTGAGCAGTTCTTC

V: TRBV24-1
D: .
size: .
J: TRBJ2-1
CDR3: CATVGLFNEQFF
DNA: TGTGCCACCGTTGGACTATTCAATGAGCAGTTCTTC

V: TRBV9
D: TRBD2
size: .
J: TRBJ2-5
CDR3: CASSVGVAGGPGETQYF
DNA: TGTGCCAGCAGCGTAGGGGTAGCGGGAGGGCCGGGAGAGACCCAGTACTTC

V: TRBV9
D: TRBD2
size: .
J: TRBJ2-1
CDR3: CASSSRLAGDDEQFF
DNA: TGTGCCAGCAGCTCCCGACTAGCGGGGGACGATGAGCAGTTCTTC

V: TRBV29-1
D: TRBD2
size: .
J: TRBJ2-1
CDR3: CSVSGLAGGDEQFF
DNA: TGCAGCGTTTCTGGACTAGCGGGAGGAGACGAGCAGTTCTTC

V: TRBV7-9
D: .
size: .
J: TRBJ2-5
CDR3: CASSSLYDNLQETQYF
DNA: TGTGCCAGCAGCTCCTTGTATGACAACCTCCAAGAGACCCAGTACTTC

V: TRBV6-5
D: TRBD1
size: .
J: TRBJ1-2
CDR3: CASSHPRTGLYGYTF
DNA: TGTGCCAGCAGTCACCCTCGGACAGGATTATATGGCTACACCTTC

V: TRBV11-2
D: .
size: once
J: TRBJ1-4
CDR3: CASRRGLNEKLFF
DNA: TGTGCCAGCAGGAGAGGGTTGAATGAAAAACTGTTTTTT

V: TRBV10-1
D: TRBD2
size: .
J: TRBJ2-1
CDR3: CASSEASGRASYNEQFF
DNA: TGCGCCAGCAGTGAGGCTAGCGGGAGGGCCTCGTACAATGAGCAGTTCTTC

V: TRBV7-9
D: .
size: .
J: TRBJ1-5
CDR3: CASSLGGDQPQHF
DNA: TGTGCCAGCAGCTTAGGGGGGGATCAGCCCCAGCATTTT

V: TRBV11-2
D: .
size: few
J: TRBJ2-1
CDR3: CASSSPRIRGDEQFF
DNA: TGTGCCAGCAGCTCCCCTCGGATCAGGGGGGATGAGCAGTTCTTC

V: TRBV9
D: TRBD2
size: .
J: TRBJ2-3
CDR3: CASSVTFGTSGMADTQYF
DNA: TGTGCCAGCAGCGTAACGTTCGGGACTAGCGGGATGGCAGATACGCAGTATTTT

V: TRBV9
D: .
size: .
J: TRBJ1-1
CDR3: CASSVGHMNTEAFF
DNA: TGTGCCAGCAGCGTAGGACACATGAACACTGAAGCTTTCTTT